The 23 T cell receptor beta chains given below trace back to one sample, sequenced in a study of beta chain features in type 1 diabetes. The study, taken as a whole, reports: Type 1 diabetes patients had TCRB CDR3s that were shorter (moderately but significantly so) in all four CD4+ subsets.

Their antigens are not known. cDNA synthesis used the whole RNA isolate, giving expressed TCRB sequences. Clones were read by immunoSEQ multiplex PCR, and TCRdb kept only the in-frame ones, dropping some. The sample records approximately 60,000 clones, 52% being singletons. The sample comprised Tregs from blood. The receptors shown here come from a woman between 40 and 55 years old with type 1 diabetes.

This rearrangement joins TRBV6-9 to TRBJ2-1; TRBD1 is a possible D gene (5 bases). Trimming pared 11 bases from V and 8 bases from J, leaving 19 bases between. Per germline, CDR1 MNHGY and CDR2 SVAAGI. This CDR3 is 13 amino acids long. CDR3 sequence (DNA): TGTGCCCGCGACAGTACTACTTTATATGAGCAGTTCTTC. Residues: CARDSTTLYEQFF.

The gene calls are TRBV28 and TRBJ1-4; 8 bases fit TRBD1. J was trimmed by 5 bases and V by 7 bases; bases with no gene match: 6. The CDR3 totals 14 residues. Germline V gene lookup returns CDR1 MDHEN and CDR2 SYDVKM. The CDR3 loop is CASTSGGWNEKLFF. The DNA for the CDR3 is TGTGCCAGCACCTCAGGGGGCTGGAATGAAAAACTGTTTTTT.

Only a few counts were recorded for this clone. Mismatch with germline at one junction end may stem from a read error. This chain joins TRBV5-4 and TRBJ1-4; 9 nucleotides agree with TRBD1. Germline CDR1 and CDR2: SGHNT and YYREEE (reference sequence). The CDR3 is made up of 16 amino acids. The DNA for the CDR3 is TGCGCCAGCAGCCAGACATTCGGGACAGGGCGTGAAAAACTGTTTTTT. Translating it yields CASSQTFGTGREKLFF. The full variable domain, with the rest looked up from reference TRBV5-4 and TRBJ1-4, is ETGVTQSPTHLIKTRGQQVTLRCSSQSGHNTVSWYQQALGQGPQFIFQYYREEENGRGNFPPRFSGLQFPNYSSELNVNALELDDSALYLCASSQTFGTGREKLFFGSGTQLSVL.

The chain is built from TRBV18 and TRBJ2-7; the D gene is possibly TRBD1 (5 bases). CDR1 is KGHSH and CDR2 is LQKENI in the germline V gene. This CDR3 contains 13 residues. The V end lost 6 bases, the J end lost 5 bases, and 14 bases lay between the germline ends. Here the CDR3 DNA reads TGTGCCAGCTCCCAGGGTACTAAGAACGAGCAGTACTTC. Translating gives CASSQGTKNEQYF.

Worth noting for this clone: A read error is possible here, since a much larger clone lies one base away. V and J are TRBV6-6 and TRBJ2-7, with 8 bases identical to TRBD1. CDR1 is MNHNY and CDR2 is SVGAGI in the germline V gene (reference sequence). V dropped 6 bases and J dropped 5; count of bases not matched to a gene: 0. The CDR3 contains 11 residues. This CDR3 is CASRTGDEQYF. CDR3 DNA sequence: TGTGCCAGCAGGACAGGGGACGAGCAGTACTTC.

The chain carries TRBV28 and TRBJ2-1; 7 nucleotides align to TRBD1. Germline V gene sequence: CDR1 MDHEN, CDR2 SYDVKM. Trimming cost V 7 bases and J 5 bases; bases outside gene matches: 5. This CDR3 has 13 amino acids. CDR3 coding DNA: TGTGCCAGCATAACGACAGGGCACAATGAGCAGTTCTTC. This codes for CASITTGHNEQFF.

V and J are TRBV9 and TRBJ1-2; D gene unclear. Trimming took 3 bases from V and 4 from J, leaving 19 bases between them. The V gene's germline CDR1 is SGDLS and CDR2 YYNGEE. CDR3 length equals 16 residues. The DNA for the CDR3 is TGTGCCAGCAGCGCCACCGCCACGGACTATGCCTATGGCTACACCTTC. This sequence encodes CASSATATDYAYGYTF.

This chain joins TRBV28 and TRBJ2-7, with 10 bases identical to TRBD1. Trimming removed 4 bases from V and 1 base from J; junction bases left unmatched: 7. The CDR3 extends over 16 amino acids. Per the germline V gene, CDR1 is MDHEN and CDR2 is SYDVKM. CDR3 sequence (DNA): TGTGCCAGCAGTTCTGCGGACAGGGGGGAATCCTACGAGCAGTACTTC. Its translation is CASSSADRGESYEQYF.

This clone was observed a handful of times. The rearrangement uses TRBV28 and TRBJ2-1, with D hard to call. The ends were cut back, 1 base at V and 6 bases at J, with 10 bases in the middle. The CDR3 length is 14 residues. Germline V gene sequence: CDR1 MDHEN, CDR2 SYDVKM. CDR3 nucleotides: TGTGCCAGCAGTTTATCCCAGGTGGGCAATGAGCAGTTCTTC. This encodes CASSLSQVGNEQFF.

This clone has just a few counts. The V gene is TRBV11-2, the J gene TRBJ2-1; 11 positions match TRBD1. V shed 5 bases and J 7 bases; nucleotides not matched to a gene: 13. This CDR3 is built from 17 residues. Per the germline V gene, CDR1 is SGHAT and CDR2 is FQNNGV. CDR3 sequence: CASSLSLGTGGSNEQFF. In nucleotides, the CDR3 is TGTGCCAGCAGCCTCTCACTAGGGACAGGGGGGAGTAATGAGCAGTTCTTC. Drawing the rest from reference TRBV11-2 and TRBJ2-1, the complete variable domain is EAGVAQSPRYKIIEKRQSVAFWCNPISGHATLYWYQQILGQGPKLLIQFQNNGVVDDSQLPKDRFSAERLKGVDSTLKIQPAKLEDSAVYLCASSLSLGTGGSNEQFFGPGTRLTVL.

This clone was observed a few times. The V call is TRBV6-6, the J call TRBJ2-3; a possible D gene is TRBD1 (6 bases). The germline gives CDR1 MNHNY, CDR2 SVGAGI (reference sequence). V shed 4 bases and J shed 1 base, with 9 bases lying between them. The CDR3 covers 14 residues. The CDR3 region is CASSFNRGTDTQYF. In DNA, the CDR3 is TGTGCCAGCAGTTTTAACAGGGGCACAGATACGCAGTATTTT.

The CDR3 loop reads CASSVVTGHPEAFF. The CDR3 DNA reads TGTGCCAGCAGTGTCGTGACAGGGCACCCTGAAGCTTTCTTT. The chain joins TRBV6-1 to TRBJ1-1; 7 positions match TRBD1. V lost 4 bases, J lost 6 bases, and 8 bases stayed unmatched. CDR1 and CDR2 from the germline V gene are MNHNS and SASEGT. The CDR3 length is 14 residues.

This chain joins TRBV6-1 and TRBJ2-2; possibly TRBD2 for D (5 bases). This CDR3 has 13 amino acids. Between the trimmed V and J ends, which lost 8 bases and 4 bases, there was a span of 11 bases. CDR1 is MNHNS, CDR2 SASEGT, per germline. CDR3 residues: CASSFGGTGELFF. CDR3 sequence (DNA): TGTGCCAGCTCCTTTGGAGGCACCGGGGAGCTGTTTTTT.

Only a few counts were recorded for this clone. The V and J genes are TRBV2 and TRBJ1-5; D is unclear. Between the trimmed V and J ends, which lost 8 bases and 3 bases, there was a span of 17 bases. CDR1 SNHLY and CDR2 FYNNEI come from the germline V gene. CDR3 size: 15 residues. CDR3 region: CASAGLRRANQPQHF. The CDR3 DNA follows: TGTGCCAGCGCGGGCCTACGGAGAGCCAATCAGCCCCAGCATTTT.

J is TRBJ1-1 and V is TRBV5-4; D gene uncertain. The CDR3 length is 11 residues. Looked up from germline, CDR1 is SGHNT and CDR2 is YYREEE (reference sequence). Trimming cost V 0 bases and J 8 bases, with 5 bases left between them. The CDR3 loop is CASSLDAEAFF. In DNA, the CDR3 is TGTGCCAGCAGCTTGGATGCGGAAGCTTTCTTT.

This clone was counted a single time. The chain joins TRBV6-5 to TRBJ2-1; 9 bases align to TRBD2. Trimming removed 6 bases from V and 7 bases from J; junction bases left unmatched: 10. Germline V CDR1 and CDR2: MNHEY, SVGAGI. The CDR3 loop spans 15 amino acids. The CDR3 protein is CASRESGGRFNEQFF. The DNA for the CDR3 is TGTGCCAGCAGGGAAAGCGGGGGGAGGTTTAATGAGCAGTTCTTC.

The chain joins TRBV6-6 to TRBJ1-6; a weak D match, TRBD1 (5 bases). This CDR3 has 15 residues. Trimming took off 0 bases at V and 7 bases at J, with 10 bases between the two ends. The V gene's germline CDR1 is MNHNY and CDR2 SVGAGI (reference sequence). CDR3 DNA: TGTGCCAGCAGTTACTCATCGGGGGGAAATTCACCCCTCCACTTT. It codes for CASSYSSGGNSPLHF.

This clone occurred a few times. The chain joins TRBV7-9 to TRBJ1-2, with D perhaps matching TRBD1 (5 bases). Germline CDR1 reads SEHNR; CDR2 reads FQNEAQ (reference sequence). V lost 6 bases, J lost 8 bases, and 10 bases lay in between. The CDR3 runs to 11 residues. CDR3: CASSRGDGYTF. The CDR3 nucleotides are TGTGCCAGCAGTCGGGGGGACGGCTACACCTTC.

This clone was found a few times. The chain's CDR3 is CASSPQTGGSYNEQFF. The CDR3, as DNA: TGTGCCAGCAGCCCCCAGACAGGGGGCTCCTACAATGAGCAGTTCTTC. The chain recombines TRBV7-6 with TRBJ2-1; 9 bases agree with TRBD1. The CDR3 length is 16 residues. CDR1 is SGHVS and CDR2 is FNYEAQ in the germline V gene. The V segment lost 5 bases and the J segment 0 bases; nucleotides outside the gene matches: 5.

This clone was seen only a few times. The chain has TRBV7-2 and TRBJ2-1, with D tentatively TRBD1 (5 bases). Germline V gene lookup returns CDR1 SGHTA and CDR2 FQGNSA. V lost 4 bases and J 6 bases, leaving 16 bases between the germline ends. The CDR3 length is 15 residues. DNA of the CDR3: TGTGCCAGCAGCTCTGGACAAAGGGAAGTCAATGAGCAGTTCTTC. This encodes CASSSGQREVNEQFF.

This sequence joins TRBV7-9 and TRBJ2-5, with TRBD1 matching over 10 bases. Germline lookup yields CDR1 SEHNR and CDR2 FQNEAQ (reference sequence). V dropped 5 bases and J dropped 2; count of bases not matched to a gene: 17. CDR3 length: 19 residues. CDR3 protein: CASSANSGTGVSSQETQYF. CDR3 nucleotide sequence: TGTGCCAGCAGCGCTAATTCCGGGACAGGGGTTTCGTCACAAGAGACCCAGTACTTC.

V is TRBV28 and J is TRBJ1-2, with 9 nucleotides matching TRBD1. CDR1 and CDR2 (germline): MDHEN, SYDVKM. Trimming removed 6 bases from V and 8 bases from J; junction bases left unmatched: 13. CDR3 length: 15 amino acids. The CDR3 here is CASSSPGTGKRGYTF. The CDR3 DNA is TGTGCCAGCAGCTCCCCCGGGACAGGGAAGAGAGGCTACACCTTC.

This clone was observed a handful of times. This sequence joins TRBV29-1 and TRBJ2-7; 11 bases fit TRBD2. Germline CDR1 is SQVTM and CDR2 is ANQGSEA. CDR3 length equals 14 residues. V gave up 6 bases and J gave up 4 bases; unmatched junction bases: 8. CDR3 protein: CSVAGTSGGYEQYF. CDR3 nucleotide sequence: TGCAGCGTCGCCGGTACTAGCGGGGGTTACGAGCAGTACTTC.